These T cell receptor beta chains were read from a single sample in a study of molecular identifiers for immune sequencing clone quantification. TCRdb re-called the PCR reads through MiXCR, storing one row per CDR3 protein. The sample consists of about 630,000 distinct CDR3 sequences, roughly 23% of them appearing once. Sequencing was done on a sample of naive CD8+ T cells from blood, with Jurkat cell RNA spiked in. These receptors all come from a human donor in good health. Some libraries in this study had Jurkat cell RNA spiked in. CDR3s include the opening cysteine and the closing phenylalanine or tryptophan.

15,TRBV5-1,TRBJ2-7,CASSLDLGPQNEQYF
13,TRBV20-1,TRBJ1-1,CSARDSINTEAFF
12,TRBV9,TRBJ2-3,CASNLPADTQYF
18,TRBV7-8,TRBJ1-1,CASSLNPTATLVTPEAFF
16,TRBV6-1,TRBJ1-5,CASCLPAGGRYQPQHF
15,TRBV7-9,TRBJ2-1,CASSTPLAGYNEQFF
15,TRBV7-9,TRBJ2-2,CASSGGQGDTGELFF
16,TRBV6-5,TRBJ2-3,CASSYGSGGPTDTRYF
18,TRBV4-3,TRBJ2-7,CASSQETSGRALGYEQYF
16,TRBV7-9,TRBJ2-1,CASSLVVGPSYNEQFF
14,TRBV24-1,TRBJ2-1,CATSDLTGRGEQFF
16,TRBV14,TRBJ1-1,CASSPPRTGWGTEAFF
15,TRBV5-1,TRBJ2-3,CASSLGDYSTDTQYF
16,TRBV6-5,TRBJ1-1,CASYISWEGRNTEAFF
14,TRBV3-2,TRBJ2-7,CAPRPDREFYEQYF
16,TRBV5-3,TRBJ2-7,CASSLGNGDRLYEQYF
16,TRBV6-5,TRBJ1-1,CASSNPRGARDTEAFF
15,TRBV4-3,TRBJ2-1,CASSEGQRDHNEQFF
20,TRBV12-3/TRBV12-4,TRBJ2-5,CASSLSGLAGGNSFQETQYF
12,TRBV29-1,TRBJ2-2,CSVVVGGGELFF
17,TRBV7-8,TRBJ1-1,CASSSPRDKGGETEAFF
13,TRBV29-1,TRBJ2-7,CSVHIGQRDEQYF
14,TRBV28,TRBJ1-2,CASSVTYEGYGYTF
15,TRBV19,TRBJ1-6,CASSIGDRGFSPLHF
16,TRBV18,TRBJ1-3,CASSPRESGAGNTIYF
12,TRBV7-2,TRBJ1-2,CASSPGGYGYTF
13,TRBV27,TRBJ1-5,CASRDRGVQPQHF
13,TRBV12-3/TRBV12-4,TRBJ1-1,CASFLWLGTEAFF
14,TRBV14,TRBJ2-5,CASSEGQGVETQYF
15,TRBV18,TRBJ2-1,CASSLLGATYNEQFF
12,TRBV12-3/TRBV12-4,TRBJ1-1,CAILKESTEAFF
15,TRBV19,TRBJ1-5,CASSIGTGGNQPQHF
11,TRBV27,TRBJ2-1,CASSLSGYAFF
18,TRBV11-2,TRBJ2-3,CASSLVVSGGIYTDTQYF
17,TRBV23-1,TRBJ1-1,CASSQLPGQKPNTEAFF
16,TRBV25-1,TRBJ1-3,CASSESWYSLENTIYF
14,TRBV14,TRBJ1-2,CASSQEARHYGYTF
16,TRBV12-3/TRBV12-4,TRBJ2-3,CASSFGHATSTDTQYF
14,TRBV20-1,TRBJ2-7,CSARRRFGGYEQYF
14,TRBV5-4,TRBJ2-7,CASRPGTGSYEQYF
15,TRBV2,TRBJ2-5,CASSVGGSLQETQYF
16,TRBV19,TRBJ1-5,CASSWNGAVINQPQHF